Listed here are 27 T cell receptor beta chains from one sample, sequenced in a study of cytomegalovirus exposure and HLA in healthy donors (dated by TCRdb to about 2017). To prepare the library, the immunoSEQ multiplex PCR assay was applied. A mixture of 60 forward primers for TCR Vbeta segments and 13 reverse primers for TCR Jbeta segments was used in the multiplex PCR. TCRdb's version of the immuneACCESS table is confined to in-frame rearrangements and falls short of the full clone set. An unresolved V gene accounts for under half of the shortfall where checked; the remainder is of unknown origin. The sample table contains about 73,000 clones; only one count was recorded for 75% of them. Jointly, the top ten make up around 11% of the sample. The sequenced sample consisted of PBMCs. Receptors originate from a man in his 70s in good health and CMV-seronegative.

This clone was seen more than once but under ten times. V usage is TRBV7-9 and J usage is TRBJ2-7; tentative D call: TRBD2 (5 bases). The V gene's germline CDR1 is SEHNR and CDR2 FQNEAQ (reference sequence). There are 14 residues in the CDR3. V gave up 0 bases and J gave up 2 bases, with 8 bases separating them. The CDR3 spells CASSLAEETYEQYF. The CDR3 bases are TGTGCCAGCAGCTTAGCGGAGGAGACCTACGAGCAGTACTTC.

The CDR3 region has the DNA TGCGCCAGCAGAGACCTTCCGGGACACTCCTACAATGAGCAGTTCTTC. Translated: CASRDLPGHSYNEQFF. The chain has TRBV5-1 and TRBJ2-1; tentative D call: TRBD1 (6 bases). The CDR3 covers 16 residues. The V end lost 5 bases, the J end lost 0 bases, and 15 bases lay between the germline ends. Germline values: CDR1 SGHRS, CDR2 YFSETQ.

V and J are TRBV11-2 and TRBJ1-6; D is undetermined. There are 16 residues in the CDR3. Germline CDR1 is SGHAT and CDR2 is FQNNGV. Trimming removed 0 bases at V and 5 bases at J, with 11 bases between. CDR3 in DNA: TGTGCCAGCAGCTTAGATCCACTACAAAATAATTCACCCCTCCACTTT. This gives the protein CASSLDPLQNNSPLHF.

The rearrangement uses TRBV5-4 and TRBJ1-2; TRBD1 aligns across 7 bases. The germline CDR1 and CDR2 sequences are SGHNT and YYREEE (reference sequence). Trimming at V came to 0 bases and at J to 7 bases, leaving 6 bases not matched to a gene. The CDR3 has 14 amino acids. The CDR3 nucleotides read TGTGCCAGCAGCTTGGAGGGACAGCGTATTGGCTACACCTTC. It encodes CASSLEGQRIGYTF.

The V call is TRBV10-1, the J call TRBJ2-7, with a weak D call TRBD1 (5 bases). The CDR3 runs 13 residues. The V gene lost 3 bases and the J gene lost 6 bases, with 12 bases spanning the gap. From germline, CDR1 is WNHNN and CDR2 SYGVQD (reference sequence). The CDR3 region has the DNA TGCGCCAGCAGTGACCCAGTAAGGGGCGAGCAGTACTTC. Its protein product is CASSDPVRGEQYF.

The chain carries TRBV9 and TRBJ2-1; 8 bases agree with TRBD1. Germline V gives CDR1 SGDLS, CDR2 YYNGEE. This CDR3 region has 16 residues. Unmatched junction bases numbered 6, after V lost 4 bases and J lost 0 bases. CDR3 protein: CASSLFGQGSYNEQFF. In nucleotides, the CDR3 is TGTGCCAGCAGCCTCTTCGGACAGGGCTCCTACAATGAGCAGTTCTTC.

This clone appeared once. This sequence joins TRBV5-4 and TRBJ1-3; D gene unclear. CDR3 size: 15 residues. V dropped 1 base and J dropped 0 bases, with 8 bases sitting between them. Germline-derived CDR1 and CDR2 are SGHNT and YYREEE (reference sequence). CDR3: CASSLLGSSGNTIYF. As DNA, the CDR3 is TGTGCCAGCAGCTTGTTGGGGAGCTCTGGAAACACCATATATTTT.

The genes are TRBV5-1 and TRBJ2-7, with 9 bases matching TRBD1. The J segment lost 0 bases and the V segment lost 4 bases, leaving 8 bases of the junction unmatched. Looked up from germline, CDR1 is SGHRS and CDR2 is YFSETQ. The CDR3 extends over 16 amino acids. The CDR3 nucleotides read TGCGCCAGCAGCCCCGGGACAGGGTTCGTCTCCTACGAGCAGTACTTC. Translating it yields CASSPGTGFVSYEQYF.

The chain joins TRBV7-9 to TRBJ2-1; D may be TRBD2 (5 bases). Per the germline V gene, CDR1 is SEHNR and CDR2 is FQNEAQ (reference sequence). This CDR3 region has 14 residues. The V end was cut by 5 bases, the J end by 10 bases, with 18 bases between. CDR3 sequence (DNA): TGTGCCAGCAGCCGGCTGAGCATGGAGGAGGAGCAGTTCTTC. Translating gives CASSRLSMEEEQFF.

The J gene is TRBJ2-1, the V gene TRBV9; 11 nucleotides match TRBD2. The CDR3 has 15 amino acids. The germline gives CDR1 SGDLS, CDR2 YYNGEE. V shed 3 bases and J 6 bases; nucleotides not matched to a gene: 5. CDR3 coding DNA: TGTGCCAGCAGCGAAGGACTAGCGGGCAGCAATGAGCAGTTCTTC. Its translation is CASSEGLAGSNEQFF.

The genes are TRBV28 and TRBJ2-5; 11 bases are shared with TRBD1. The assigned J gene may be wrong: the sequence end matches TRBJ2-7 better. Germline V gene lookup returns CDR1 MDHEN and CDR2 SYDVKM. This CDR3 is built from 16 residues. The chain's CDR3 is CASSRATGTGGTEQYF. For the CDR3, the DNA is TGTGCCAGCAGTAGAGCAACCGGGACAGGGGGGACCGAGCAGTACTTC.

The chain links TRBV30 to TRBJ2-7; D is ambiguous. The germline V and J ends were trimmed by 1 base and 4 bases, with 8 bases remaining between them. The CDR3 length is 12 residues. Germline loops: CDR1 GTSNPN, CDR2 SVGIG (reference sequence). CDR3 in amino acids: CAWSGGSYEQYF. The CDR3 DNA reads TGTGCCTGGAGTGGCGGCAGTTACGAGCAGTACTTC.

The chain is built from TRBV18 and TRBJ1-5; D possibly corresponds to TRBD1 (5 bases). The CDR3 contains 13 residues. Germline V CDR1 and CDR2: KGHSH, LQKENI. Trimming removed 3 bases at V and 6 bases at J, with 9 bases between. CDR3 protein: CASSPAQGQPQHF. CDR3 bases: TGTGCCAGCTCACCCGCGCAGGGTCAGCCCCAGCATTTT. The full variable domain, its missing parts supplied by reference TRBV18 and TRBJ1-5, is NAGVMQNPRHLVRRRGQEARLRCSPMKGHSHVYWYRQLPEEGLKFMVYLQKENIIDESGMPKERFSAEFPKEGPSILRIQQVVRGDSAAYFCASSPAQGQPQHFGDGTRLSIL.

The gene calls are TRBV30 and TRBJ1-2, with 8 bases lining up with TRBD1. In germline, CDR1 is GTSNPN, CDR2 SVGIG (reference sequence). V shed 8 bases, J shed 3 bases, and the junction held 5 bases outside the gene matches. This CDR3 is built from 12 residues. CDR3 residues: CARGQGDYGYTF. The CDR3 DNA reads TGTGCCCGCGGACAGGGTGACTATGGCTACACCTTC.

The chain recombines TRBV18 with TRBJ2-1; D might be TRBD1 (8 bases). Trimming took 5 bases from V and 7 from J, leaving 18 bases between them. Germline loops: CDR1 KGHSH, CDR2 LQKENI. The CDR3 is 15 amino acids. The CDR3 protein is CASSDDRGGLNEQFF. DNA for the CDR3: TGTGCCAGCTCAGACGACAGGGGAGGGCTGAATGAGCAGTTCTTC.

This rearrangement joins TRBV30 to TRBJ2-5; a possible D gene is TRBD1 (7 bases). CDR3 length equals 15 residues. Germline V gives CDR1 GTSNPN, CDR2 SVGIG (reference sequence). V was clipped by 2 bases and J by 4 bases, with 17 bases between them. CDR3 amino acids: CAWSPGPGGRETQYF. The CDR3, as DNA: TGTGCCTGGAGTCCCGGACCAGGGGGGAGAGAGACCCAGTACTTC.

This rearrangement joins TRBV5-5 to TRBJ2-7, with TRBD1 matching 7 bases. Germline loops: CDR1 SGHKS, CDR2 YYEKEE (reference sequence). The CDR3 loop spans 15 amino acids. V gave up 2 bases and J gave up 7 bases; unmatched junction bases: 12. CDR3 in DNA: TGTGCCAGCAGCTTTATGACAGGGACCCGCGGTGAGCAGTACTTC. Protein product: CASSFMTGTRGEQYF.

This clone has more than one count but fewer than ten. V is TRBV19 and J is TRBJ2-3, with a possible D match to TRBD2 (6 bases). V was pared by 5 bases and J by 5 bases, with 14 bases between. The CDR3 loop spans 14 amino acids. Germline loops: CDR1 LNHDA, CDR2 SQIVND (reference sequence). This CDR3 reads CASSVSSARDTQYF. CDR3 nucleotides: TGTGCCAGTAGTGTGTCTAGCGCTCGAGATACGCAGTATTTT.

The rearrangement joins TRBV7-9 to TRBJ2-5; D gene ambiguous. CDR1 and CDR2 from the germline V gene are SEHNR and FQNEAQ (reference sequence). The CDR3 is 15 residues long. The V end was cut by 0 bases, the J end by 1 base, with 9 bases between. The CDR3: CASSLAFGFQETQYF. The CDR3 DNA is TGTGCCAGCAGCTTAGCGTTCGGGTTCCAAGAGACCCAGTACTTC.

This chain joins TRBV25-1 and TRBJ1-4; possibly TRBD1 for D (5 bases). This CDR3 region has 13 residues. V was clipped by 1 base and J by 10 bases, with 10 bases between them. Germline CDR1 and CDR2: MGHDK and SYGVNS. The CDR3 protein is CASSESPGGKLFF. As DNA, the CDR3 is TGTGCCAGCAGTGAATCCCCCGGGGGAAAACTGTTTTTT.

This chain joins TRBV5-6 and TRBJ2-3; D unclear. Germline loops: CDR1 SGHDT, CDR2 YYEEEE. V lost 4 bases and J 4 bases, leaving 7 bases between the germline ends. CDR3 length equals 12 residues. The CDR3: CASSHTSDTQYF. The CDR3 nucleotides read TGTGCCAGCAGCCACACCTCAGATACGCAGTATTTT.

V and J are TRBV7-9 and TRBJ1-6, with D uncertain. CDR1 SEHNR and CDR2 FQNEAQ come from the germline V gene (reference sequence). The CDR3 totals 15 residues. V was shortened by 1 base and J by 9 bases, with 13 bases between the two germline ends. The CDR3 loop reads CASSLEPGRGSPLHF. The CDR3 DNA reads as TGTGCCAGCAGCTTAGAACCCGGTCGGGGTTCACCCCTCCACTTT.

The rearrangement joins TRBV18 to TRBJ1-1; 8 bases agree with TRBD1. CDR3 length: 16 residues. V shed 3 bases, J shed 9 bases, and the junction held 15 bases outside the gene matches. The V gene's germline CDR1 is KGHSH and CDR2 LQKENI. This CDR3 is CASSPYSGQAQPQAFF. The CDR3 nucleotides read TGTGCCAGCTCACCTTATTCGGGACAGGCCCAACCTCAAGCTTTCTTT.

V gene TRBV2 combines with J gene TRBJ1-6; perhaps TRBD1 as D (5 bases). Germline V gene sequence: CDR1 SNHLY, CDR2 FYNNEI. The CDR3 is 13 residues long. Trimming left V 5 bases short and J 9 bases short, with 11 bases between. The CDR3 loop is CASSFRVGSPLHF. The CDR3 nucleotides read TGTGCCAGCAGTTTCAGGGTCGGTTCACCCCTCCACTTT.

The CDR3 sequence: CAGQGTLPEQFF. The CDR3 nucleotides read TGCGCCGGTCAGGGCACTCTCCCGGAGCAGTTCTTC. The V and J genes are TRBV5-1 and TRBJ2-1; perhaps TRBD1 as D (5 bases). Germline lookup yields CDR1 SGHRS and CDR2 YFSETQ. The ends were cut back, 10 bases at V and 10 bases at J, with 18 bases in the middle. This CDR3 is built from 12 residues. The whole variable domain, filled in from reference TRBV5-1 and TRBJ2-1, reads KAGVTQTPRYLIKTRGQQVTLSCSPISGHRSVSWYQQTPGQGLQFLFEYFSETQRNKGNFPGRFSGRQFSNSRSEMNVSTLELGDSALYLCAGQGTLPEQFFGPGTRLTVL.

The chain has TRBV28 and TRBJ2-2; D is possibly TRBD2 (6 bases). Germline lookup yields CDR1 MDHEN and CDR2 SYDVKM. The germline V and J ends were trimmed by 5 bases and 4 bases, with 17 bases remaining between them. CDR3 length equals 16 residues. The CDR3 loop reads CASSLPLGRGTGELFF. CDR3 bases: TGTGCCAGCAGTCTTCCTTTGGGGCGGGGCACCGGGGAGCTGTTTTTT.

The CDR3 region is CASSPLQGNQPQHF. In DNA, the CDR3 is TGTGCCAGCAGTCCGCTACAGGGGAATCAGCCCCAGCATTTT. J is TRBJ1-5 and V is TRBV6-5; 7 bases line up with TRBD1. V lost 5 bases and J lost 4; bases outside the gene matches: 5. Germline CDR1 MNHEY, CDR2 SVGAGI. There are 14 residues in the CDR3.